The clone carrying this TCR beta chain was seen only a few times. A single record per CDR3 protein comes from TCRdb applying MiXCR to the 5' RACE reads. This table holds more than 350,000 distinct CDR3 sequences, roughly 21% found once. This sample is part of a study of T-cell memory formation after mild COVID-19. The receptor was derived from an adult woman who had mild COVID-19 (a few samples of this study predate the infection). Cell type and time point are not known. Sequences were obtained from PBMCs or a T cell subset sorted from them (not recorded which).

The CDR3 DNA sequence: TGCAGCGTTGATACGGGGGCGGCGGGTCAGCCCCAGCATTTT. Protein sequence: CSVDTGAAGQPQHF. V is TRBV29-1 and J is TRBJ1-5; D possibly corresponds to TRBD1 (6 bases). The CDR3 loop spans 14 amino acids. CDR1 and CDR2 (germline): SQVTM, ANQGSEA. Trimming took 3 bases from V and 6 from J, leaving 15 bases between them.